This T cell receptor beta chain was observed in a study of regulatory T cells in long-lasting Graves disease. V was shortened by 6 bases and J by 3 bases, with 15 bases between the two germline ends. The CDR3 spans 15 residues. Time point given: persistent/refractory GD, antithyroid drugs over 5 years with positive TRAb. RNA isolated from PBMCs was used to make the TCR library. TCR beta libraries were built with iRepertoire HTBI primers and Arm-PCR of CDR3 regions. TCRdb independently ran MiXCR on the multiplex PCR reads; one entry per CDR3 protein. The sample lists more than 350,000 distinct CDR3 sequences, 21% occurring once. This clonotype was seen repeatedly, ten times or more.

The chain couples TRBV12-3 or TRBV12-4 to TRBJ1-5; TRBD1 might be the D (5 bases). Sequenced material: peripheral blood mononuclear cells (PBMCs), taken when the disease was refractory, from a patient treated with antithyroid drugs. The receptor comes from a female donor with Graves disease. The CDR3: CASSSQDGSNQPQHF. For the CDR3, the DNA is TGTGCCAGCAGCTCACAGGACGGGTCCAATCAGCCCCAGCATTTT.